A single sample gave rise to the 17 T cell receptor beta chains below, sequenced in a study of cytomegalovirus exposure and HLA in healthy donors. The PCR contained 60 Vbeta and 13 Jbeta primers. The assay was immunoSEQ multiplex PCR, and TCRdb's table has in-frame clones only and misses some. The sample lists over 150,000 clones; around four fifths were seen once. Material for sequencing was PBMCs. Receptors were obtained from a male donor in good health and CMV-seropositive.

J is TRBJ2-2 and V is TRBV10-1, with D hard to call. V was trimmed by 2 bases and J by 1 base, leaving 5 bases between them. The germline gives CDR1 WNHNN, CDR2 SYGVQD (reference sequence). CDR3 length: 14 residues. This CDR3 is CASSEAGNTGELFF. The DNA of the CDR3 is TGCGCCAGCAGTGAGGCAGGGAACACCGGGGAGCTGTTTTTT.

This chain joins TRBV20-1 and TRBJ2-7; D gene uncertain. The CDR3 consists of 11 residues. V shed 7 bases and J shed 3 bases, with 10 bases lying between them. Per the germline V gene, CDR1 is DFQATT and CDR2 is SNEGSKA (reference sequence). The CDR3 sequence is CSGQNVYEQYF. The CDR3 DNA sequence: TGCAGTGGTCAGAATGTCTACGAGCAGTACTTC.

CDR3 amino acids: CASSIPRGDTEAFF. DNA for the CDR3: TGTGCCAGTAGTATCCCCAGGGGAGACACTGAAGCTTTCTTT. The rearrangement uses TRBV19 and TRBJ1-1; D is perhaps TRBD1 (6 bases). Per the germline V gene, CDR1 is LNHDA and CDR2 is SQIVND (reference sequence). V was clipped by 3 bases and J by 3 bases, with 11 bases between them. The CDR3 has 14 amino acids.

This chain uses TRBV6-5 with TRBJ2-7; TRBD2 is a possible D gene (6 bases). V was trimmed by 6 bases and J by 3 bases, leaving 9 bases between them. The CDR3 runs 12 residues. CDR1 MNHEY and CDR2 SVGAGI come from the germline V gene. The CDR3 sequence: CASSPDYYEQYF. CDR3 DNA: TGTGCCAGCAGCCCGGACTACTACGAGCAGTACTTC.

The rearrangement links TRBV4-1 to TRBJ1-2, with D maybe TRBD1 (6 bases). CDR1 and CDR2 (germline): MGHRA, YSYEKL. The CDR3 has 13 residues. Trimming stripped 4 bases from V and 3 bases from J, with 9 bases between. The CDR3 DNA reads as TGCGCCAGCAGCCGCACAGGGTACTATGGCTACACCTTC. It specifies CASSRTGYYGYTF.

The rearrangement links TRBV6-1 to TRBJ1-1; D is unclear. The CDR3 totals 14 residues. Deletions cut 6 bases from V and 0 bases from J, with 11 bases between. Germline V gene lookup returns CDR1 MNHNS and CDR2 SASEGT. The CDR3 sequence is CASSLDWMNTEAFF. The CDR3, as DNA: TGTGCCAGCAGCCTGGACTGGATGAACACTGAAGCTTTCTTT.

This chain links TRBV5-1 with TRBJ1-6; tentative D call: TRBD1 (6 bases). The CDR3 sequence is 16 residues long. Germline V gene lookup returns CDR1 SGHRS and CDR2 YFSETQ. Trimming left V 4 bases short and J 11 bases short, with 22 bases between. Written as DNA, the CDR3 is TGCGCCAGCAGCCCACGCCCAGCAGGGGATTTGACACCCCTCCACTTT. This gives the protein CASSPRPAGDLTPLHF.

The chain links TRBV14 to TRBJ2-3; 9 bases are a match to TRBD2. V shed 4 bases, J shed 2 bases, and the junction held 7 bases outside the gene matches. Germline lookup yields CDR1 SGHDN and CDR2 FVKESK. The length of the CDR3 is 16 residues. The CDR3 loop is CASSPLAGGITDTQYF. In nucleotides, the CDR3 is TGTGCCAGCAGCCCCCTGGCGGGGGGGATCACAGATACGCAGTATTTT.

This clone came up a few times. The V and J genes are TRBV6-1 and TRBJ1-2; TRBD1 might be the D (5 bases). From germline, CDR1 is MNHNS and CDR2 SASEGT. The CDR3 covers 13 residues. V gave up 7 bases and J gave up 4 bases, with 13 bases separating them. CDR3 DNA: TGTGCCAGCAACGTTCGACAGAGCTATGGCTACACCTTC. Translation gives CASNVRQSYGYTF.

Only a few counts were recorded for this clone. The rearrangement links TRBV6-6 to TRBJ1-2, with 7 nucleotides matching TRBD1. CDR3 length: 14 amino acids. V lost 7 bases and J lost 0; bases outside the gene matches: 5. Germline values: CDR1 MNHNY, CDR2 SVGAGI (reference sequence). CDR3 sequence (DNA): TGTGCCAGCAACCGAGACAGGGCTAACTATGGCTACACCTTC. It translates to CASNRDRANYGYTF.

V gene TRBV11-2 combines with J gene TRBJ1-5; D is ambiguous. The CDR3 is 13 amino acids. V was pared by 2 bases and J by 6 bases, with 8 bases between. From germline, CDR1 is SGHAT and CDR2 FQNNGV. The CDR3 region is CASSLPRPQPQHF. CDR3 DNA: TGTGCCAGCAGCTTACCCAGGCCTCAGCCCCAGCATTTT.

In this sample, this clone turned up once. This chain links TRBV6-1 with TRBJ1-1, with D perhaps TRBD1 (6 bases). Germline V gives CDR1 MNHNS, CDR2 SASEGT. V was trimmed by 5 bases and J by 3 bases, leaving 16 bases between them. This CDR3 region has 15 residues. The CDR3 sequence is CASSKDRSMYTEAFF. As DNA, the CDR3 is TGTGCCAGCAGTAAGGACAGATCCATGTACACTGAAGCTTTCTTT.

This chain links TRBV30 with TRBJ1-3; D may be TRBD1 (6 bases). Germline-derived CDR1 and CDR2 are GTSNPN and SVGIG (reference sequence). The V and J ends lost 5 bases and 4 bases respectively, with 12 bases between them. The CDR3 consists of 13 residues. CDR3 sequence reads: CAWYREPGNTIYF. As DNA, the CDR3 is TGTGCCTGGTACAGGGAACCAGGAAACACCATATATTTT.

CDR3 region: CASSLEVTAYEQYF. As DNA, the CDR3 is TGTGCCAGCAGCTTAGAAGTTACAGCCTACGAGCAGTACTTC. The V call is TRBV11-2, the J call TRBJ2-7; D remains unclear. The CDR3 runs to 14 residues. Germline V gene lookup returns CDR1 SGHAT and CDR2 FQNNGV. Trimming took 0 bases from V and 2 from J, leaving 8 bases between them. Full variable domain (outside the CDR3, taken from reference TRBV11-2 and TRBJ2-7): EAGVAQSPRYKIIEKRQSVAFWCNPISGHATLYWYQQILGQGPKLLIQFQNNGVVDDSQLPKDRFSAERLKGVDSTLKIQPAKLEDSAVYLCASSLEVTAYEQYFGPGTRLTVT.

The chain has TRBV19 and TRBJ1-4; tentatively, D is TRBD1 (6 bases). The V end was cut by 4 bases, the J end by 8 bases, with 11 bases between. There are 13 residues in the CDR3. Germline V gene sequence: CDR1 LNHDA, CDR2 SQIVND (reference sequence). CDR3 residues: CASSTTDREKLFF. CDR3 DNA: TGTGCCAGTAGTACCACCGACAGGGAAAAACTGTTTTTT.

The chain combines TRBV5-1 with TRBJ1-5; 7 bases map to TRBD1. Germline trimming cut 0 bases from V and 5 bases from J; bases unmatched to any gene: 2. Germline CDR1 and CDR2: SGHRS and YFSETQ. The CDR3 extends over 14 amino acids. CDR3: CASSLGQGDQPQHF. CDR3 DNA sequence: TGCGCCAGCAGCTTGGGACAGGGAGATCAGCCCCAGCATTTT.

This clone was seen a handful of times. The chain is built from TRBV6-1 and TRBJ2-7, with TRBD1 identical over 7 bases. The CDR3 runs to 17 residues. Germline V lookup: CDR1 MNHNS, CDR2 SASEGT. V trimming: 0 bases; J trimming: 0 bases; junction bases outside the gene matches: 8. CDR3: CASSEAADRVSSYEQYF. CDR3 coding DNA: TGTGCCAGCAGTGAAGCGGCTGACAGGGTCAGCTCCTACGAGCAGTACTTC.